This TCR beta chain was captured in a study of cytomegalovirus exposure and HLA in healthy donors. CDR3 length: 13 residues. Trimming removed 2 bases from V and 1 base from J, with 5 bases in between. CDR1 SNHLY and CDR2 FYNNEI come from the germline V gene. Both 60 Vbeta primers and 13 Jbeta primers went into the PCR. This table comes from immunoSEQ multiplex PCR, and its TCRdb copy is limited to in-frame clones, with some not included. The sample is made up of over 200,000 clones, and the top ten hold about 1% of it. The sample consisted of PBMCs. The rearrangement links TRBV2 to TRBJ1-2; D unresolved. This TCR was recovered from a woman in her 30s in good health and CMV-seropositive. The CDR3 DNA sequence: TGTGCCAGCAGTGAATACAGTAACTATGGCTACACCTTC. This sequence encodes CASSEYSNYGYTF.